This TCR beta chain was identified during a study of blood T cell repertoires in COVID-19. There are 15 residues in the CDR3. The germline V gene has CDR1 MNHEY and CDR2 SVGAGI. Trimming at V came to 5 bases and at J to 4 bases, leaving 6 bases not matched to a gene. This clone has more than one count but fewer than ten. TCRdb's table, derived via immunoSEQ multiplex PCR, lists solely in-frame clones and lacks some. In the table there are approximately 280,000 clones, about nine tenths of which are singletons. The sample was peripheral blood. This sequence was found in a man in his forties or fifties with acute or convalescent COVID-19. The chain uses TRBV6-5 and TRBJ2-2; the match to TRBD2 covers 8 bases. The CDR3 DNA is TGTGCCAGCAGTACGGGGGGGCCGGGCACCGGGGAGCTGTTTTTT. Protein product: CASSTGGPGTGELFF.